The 28 T cell receptor beta chains given below trace back to one sample, sequenced in a study of T cell clusters in autoimmune cytopenias. TRB amplification used approximately 250 ng of peripheral blood genomic DNA. TRB rearrangements were amplified by touch-down multiplex PCR with mixed TRB-A/B primers. With the multiplex PCR reads reprocessed, TCRdb shows one record per CDR3 protein and no DNA. The sample features some 4,900 distinct CDR3 sequences, with around 16% in its top ten. Sequenced sample: peripheral blood. The receptors stem from a human donor with an autoimmune cytopenia or autoimmune hepatitis (not recorded which).

This clonotype is called medium-sized based on its frequency. CDR3 protein: CASRSPGGAWGTDTQYF. The V gene is TRBV27, the J gene TRBJ2-3; there is no DNA to check the TCRdb D call of TRBD1. The CDR3 spans 17 residues. CDR1 and CDR2 from the germline V gene are MNHEY and SMNVEV (reference sequence).

Considering frequency, this clonotype is medium-sized. The rearrangement uses TRBV7-2 and TRBJ2-7. Germline assignment: CDR1 SGHTA and CDR2 FQGNSA. There are 13 residues in the CDR3. The CDR3 region is CASSPDGFYEQYF.

This sequence joins TRBV24-1 and TRBJ2-3; TCRdb's D gene call, TRBD2, goes unchecked for lack of DNA. Germline CDR1 KGHDR, CDR2 SFDVKD. The CDR3 runs to 16 residues. CDR3: CATSDPGRAGTDTQYF.

V usage is TRBV7-2 and J usage is TRBJ1-1; TCRdb's D gene call, TRBD1, goes unchecked for lack of DNA. Germline V gene sequence: CDR1 SGHTA, CDR2 FQGNSA. This CDR3 contains 12 residues. The CDR3 spells CASSLDRDSAFF.

This clonotype is labeled medium-sized based on frequency. The chain has TRBV7-9 and TRBJ2-2; the TRBD1 assignment by TCRdb is unverifiable without DNA. CDR3 size: 17 residues. Germline V lookup: CDR1 SEHNR, CDR2 FQNEAQ (reference sequence). CDR3 amino acids: CASSATAGTGSTGELFF.

Its frequency marks this clonotype as medium-sized. The chain has TRBV20-1 and TRBJ2-1; TCRdb names TRBD1, which stays unverified in the absence of DNA. The germline V gene has CDR1 DFQATT and CDR2 SNEGSKA (reference sequence). The CDR3 length is 14 residues. CDR3 loop: CSAGRTGGWNEQFF.

By frequency, this clonotype registers medium-sized (0.01 to 0.1%). This chain joins TRBV12-3 or TRBV12-4 and TRBJ2-3; TCRdb's D gene call, TRBD2, goes unchecked for lack of DNA. This CDR3 contains 15 residues. This chain's CDR3 is CASTGTSGRLDTQYF.

The V call is TRBV5-1, the J call TRBJ2-1; the TRBD2 assignment by TCRdb is unverifiable without DNA. This CDR3 has 17 residues. Germline V gives CDR1 SGHRS, CDR2 YFSETQ. The CDR3 loop reads CASSLEGLAGVGDEQFF.

CDR3 sequence reads: CASRTFYEQYF. The chain joins TRBV28 to TRBJ2-7. Germline CDR1 and CDR2: MDHEN and SYDVKM. There are 11 residues in the CDR3.

J is TRBJ1-5 and V is TRBV4-2; the TCRdb D gene call, TRBD1, has no DNA to confirm it. Germline CDR1 LGHNA, CDR2 YNFKEQ. The CDR3 sequence is 17 residues long. The CDR3 spells CASSPGQGISGNQPQHF.

This clonotype is deemed large by its frequency. The chain carries TRBV29-1 and TRBJ2-1. The CDR3 spans 14 residues. Germline V gene sequence: CDR1 SQVTM, CDR2 ANQGSEA. CDR3 region: CSVVGDWAYNEQFF.

Its frequency marks this clonotype as medium-sized. The V gene is TRBV29-1, the J gene TRBJ1-1. Germline CDR1 and CDR2: SQVTM and ANQGSEA. The CDR3 length is 14 residues. The CDR3 here is CSVGLVKGGTEAFF.

According to its frequency, this clonotype is medium-sized. The chain recombines TRBV7-3 with TRBJ2-3. Germline CDR1 reads SGHTA; CDR2 reads FQGTGA. The CDR3 consists of 14 residues. The CDR3 protein is CASSLIGGTDTQYF.

This clonotype is identified as medium-sized from frequency. The chain links TRBV7-2 to TRBJ1-6; the TCRdb D gene call, TRBD1, has no DNA to confirm it. CDR1 is SGHTA, CDR2 FQGNSA, per germline. CDR3 length: 15 amino acids. CDR3 residues: CASSAGTGGPSPLHF.

The gene calls are TRBV5-1 and TRBJ2-7; checking the TCRdb D call of TRBD1 is not possible without DNA. The CDR3 is 15 amino acids. From germline, CDR1 is SGHRS and CDR2 YFSETQ. The CDR3 sequence: CASSLGGQRNDEQYF. Based on the CDR3 plus reference TRBV5-1 and TRBJ2-7, the full variable domain is KAGVTQTPRYLIKTRGQQVTLSCSPISGHRSVSWYQQTPGQGLQFLFEYFSETQRNKGNFPGRFSGRQFSNSRSEMNVSTLELGDSALYLCASSLGGQRNDEQYFGPGTRLTVT.

This clonotype is called medium-sized based on its frequency. This chain connects TRBV6-5 to TRBJ1-4. This CDR3 contains 13 residues. The V gene's germline CDR1 is MNHEY and CDR2 SVGAGI. The CDR3 loop reads CASSYEAKGKLFF.

This chain links TRBV18 with TRBJ2-3; the D call of TRBD1 rests on TCRdb alone, since no DNA is present to check it. The V gene's germline CDR1 is KGHSH and CDR2 LQKENI. The CDR3 has 15 amino acids. CDR3: CASSLTGVFTDTQYF.

According to its frequency, this clonotype is medium-sized. The chain employs TRBV20-1 and TRBJ1-2; there is no DNA to check the TCRdb D call of TRBD1. Germline CDR1 reads DFQATT; CDR2 reads SNEGSKA (reference sequence). The CDR3 sequence is 15 residues long. This CDR3 reads CSARAATGINYGYTF.

The rearrangement uses TRBV7-9 and TRBJ2-6; the D call of TRBD2 rests on TCRdb alone, since no DNA is present to check it. Germline assignment: CDR1 SEHNR and CDR2 FQNEAQ (reference sequence). The CDR3 is 19 amino acids. The CDR3 region is CASSFNLAGGGTGANVLTF.

J is TRBJ2-3 and V is TRBV6-6; the TRBD1 assignment by TCRdb is unverifiable without DNA. This CDR3 spans 16 amino acids. Looked up from germline, CDR1 is MNHNY and CDR2 is SVGAGI (reference sequence). The CDR3 region is CASSYSIGSPPDTQYF.

This rearrangement joins TRBV12-3 or TRBV12-4 to TRBJ2-1; TCRdb calls TRBD2, which cannot be checked without DNA. CDR3 size: 15 residues. CDR3: CASSLGTSVYNEQFF.

Its frequency marks this clonotype as medium-sized (0.01 to 0.1%). The chain has TRBV20-1 and TRBJ2-3. This CDR3 has 14 residues. CDR1 is DFQATT, CDR2 SNEGSKA, per germline (reference sequence). CDR3 in amino acids: CSARVLERTDTQYF.

According to its frequency, this clonotype is medium-sized. The chain has TRBV19 and TRBJ1-5; TCRdb indicates TRBD1, and absent DNA this call remains unverified. This CDR3 has 13 residues. Germline CDR1 is LNHDA and CDR2 is SQIVND (reference sequence). The CDR3 loop reads CASSIGQAQPQHF.

This clonotype is medium-sized by frequency. The chain has TRBV6-1 and TRBJ1-5; TCRdb calls TRBD1, which cannot be checked without DNA. The CDR3 spans 13 residues. Germline V gene sequence: CDR1 MNHNS, CDR2 SASEGT. CDR3 sequence: CASRGQDNQPQHF.

Considering frequency, this clonotype is medium-sized. The rearrangement links TRBV6-5 to TRBJ1-2; lacking DNA, the TRBD1 call made by TCRdb goes unchecked. CDR3 size: 12 residues. Germline lookup yields CDR1 MNHEY and CDR2 SVGAGI. The CDR3 is CASTSTGGGYTF.

This clonotype ranks as medium-sized (0.01 to 0.1%) in terms of frequency. This chain uses TRBV7-2 with TRBJ2-5; TCRdb gives TRBD1 as the D gene, but with no DNA this cannot be confirmed. CDR1 is SGHTA, CDR2 FQGNSA, per germline. The CDR3 sequence is 14 residues long. The CDR3 loop is CASSLASGAETQYF.

This chain connects TRBV20-1 to TRBJ2-7; TCRdb outputs TRBD1, but without DNA this stays unchecked. Germline V gives CDR1 DFQATT, CDR2 SNEGSKA (reference sequence). The CDR3 covers 14 residues. The CDR3 region is CSASATDRGYEQYF.

The J gene is TRBJ2-6, the V gene TRBV7-9; the TCRdb call, TRBD1, lacks DNA for checking. Germline V CDR1 and CDR2: SEHNR, FQNEAQ (reference sequence). CDR3 length: 21 residues. The CDR3 spells CASSLGDRDLLPDSGANVLTF.